This is a list of T cell receptor beta chains from one sample in a study of T-cell reconstitution after alpha-beta-depleted transplantation in children. One entry per CDR3 protein, called by TCRdb with MiXCR from the PCR reads. The repertoire includes 90,000 to 130,000 distinct CDR3 sequences, 10% of them detected once, and less than 10% sits in the top ten. The sequencing used PBMCs from the stem cell graft donor, collected from the stem cell graft. These receptors were taken from a human donor who donated a stem cell graft to a child with acute lymphoblastic leukemia. Both conserved end residues are part of each CDR3. The D gene is left open where the match is weak. The listing skips clone size in some rows; elsewhere it reads once, few, many or a size class.

cdr3_nt cdr3_aa clone_size d_call j_call cdr3_length v_call
TGTGCCAGCAGCTTGAACCGGATGGCCAACCGGGATGAGCAGTTCTTC CASSLNRMANRDEQFF many NA TRBJ2-1 16 TRBV5-4
TGCGCCAGCAGCCCACCTCAGGATTACTACGAGCAGTACTTC CASSPPQDYYEQYF many NA TRBJ2-7 14 TRBV5-1
TGTGCCAGCAGCTTATCGGTTATCCTTAATGAAAAACTGTTTTTT CASSLSVILNEKLFF NA NA TRBJ1-4 15 TRBV7-9
TGTGCCTGGAGATCCCTGGACAGGGGGCATGGCACCATATATTTT CAWRSLDRGHGTIYF many TRBD1 TRBJ1-3 15 TRBV30
TGTGCCAGCAGCGTGGACTCTGGGGCCAACGGCCTGACTTTC CASSVDSGANGLTF NA NA TRBJ2-6 14 TRBV28
TGTGCCAGCCGAACGGGGAACTACAATGAGCAGTTCTTC CASRTGNYNEQFF many NA TRBJ2-1 13 TRBV6-5
TGCAGTGCTAGAGTTTCGGGACTAGCGGGGGGGCAAGAGACCCAGTACTTC CSARVSGLAGGQETQYF many TRBD2 TRBJ2-5 17 TRBV20-1
TGTGCCAGCAGCTTGGATTACAGGGGCAGATACGAGCAGTACTTC CASSLDYRGRYEQYF NA TRBD1 TRBJ2-7 15 TRBV5-6
TGTGCCAGCAGCTGGGACAGGGGCTCTGGAAACACCATATATTTT CASSWDRGSGNTIYF many TRBD1 TRBJ1-3 15 TRBV7-6
TGCAGTTCCCGACAGGGGCGAATGTATGGCTACACCTTC CSSRQGRMYGYTF many TRBD1 TRBJ1-2 13 TRBV20-1
TGTGCCAGCAGCCTTGCGTGGGAGCAGTTCTTC CASSLAWEQFF NA NA TRBJ2-1 11 TRBV5-5